What follows describes a single T cell receptor beta chain. V gave up 4 bases and J gave up 10 bases, with 8 bases separating them. The CDR3 length is 11 residues. Germline CDR1 reads MNHEY; CDR2 reads SVGAGI. TCRbeta library preparation incorporated unique molecular identifiers. TCRdb redid the calling of the PCR reads with MiXCR, one entry per CDR3 protein. The sample carries about 110,000 distinct CDR3 sequences, about 6% recorded once. The data derive from a study of T-cell reconstitution after alpha-beta-depleted transplantation in children. This chain connects TRBV6-5 to TRBJ2-1, with unresolved D. The TCR sequence derives from a male patient between 2 and 10 years old who had a stem cell transplant for acute lymphoblastic leukemia, so the T cells may come from the graft donor. Sequencing was performed on PBMCs, mostly from graft donor cells, taken 360 days after TCRalphabeta/CD19-depleted stem cell transplant. The CDR3 DNA follows: TGTGCCAGCAGTTCCCTTCGGGAGCAGTTCTTC. Protein: CASSSLREQFF.